The source of this T cell receptor beta chain is a study of T cell repertoires in cytomegalovirus infection. In the study overall: Alongside well-studied HLA-B-restricted CMV epitopes, recently identified HLA-C-restricted CMV epitopes were also used. Public signatures in TCR beta pointed to CMV infection and matching HLA type.

From the reads, TCRdb called clonotypes with MiXCR, one entry per CDR3 protein. The table includes approximately 990,000 distinct CDR3 sequences, under 40% detected once. Details on this clonotype: The antigen remains undetermined.

Study-wide findings and caveats: The study identified carriers of CMV plus the relevant HLA from cumulative public TCR beta family frequency.

Losses at the gene ends were 2 bases for V and 4 bases for J; bases not matched to a gene: 12. Per germline, CDR1 MNHEY and CDR2 SVGEGT. The CDR3 is made up of 18 amino acids. The receptor was derived from a human donor in good health (CMV status not recorded). Some clones in this sample may be carry-over from other donors' samples. Sequencing was performed on cultured CD8+ T cells from PBMCs, taken from culture after CMV antigen stimulation. The gene calls are TRBV6-2 or TRBV6-3 and TRBJ2-1; 9 bases fit TRBD2. CDR3 in DNA: TGTGCCAGCAGTTACGGACTAGCGCGGCCAGGGGGATACAATGAGCAGTTCTTC. It codes for CASSYGLARPGGYNEQFF.